This T cell receptor beta chain was sequenced during a study of T cell responses to AZD1222 COVID-19 vaccine. Study findings and constraints: AZD1222 recipients seropositive at baseline numbered only five to seven. Regions 160-218 and 743-854 dominated among vaccine-associated CD4 TCRs spanning spike.

Sequencing was performed with immunoSEQ multiplex PCR; in TCRdb, only in-frame clones are kept and a portion is missing. The sample yields some 80,000 clones, 60% to 85% seen once. This clone was found once. The antigen remains unidentified. The CDR3 contains 18 residues. Germline CDR1 reads PRHDT; CDR2 reads FYEKMQ (reference sequence). V dropped 3 bases and J dropped 0; count of bases not matched to a gene: 12. The sequence was collected from an adult who received the MenACWY meningococcal vaccine as a control. The starting material was peripheral blood, obtained 28 days after the second dose of the MenACWY control vaccine. The chain employs TRBV13 and TRBJ1-1; 8 bases agree with TRBD1. The CDR3 DNA reads TGTGCCAGCAGCTTCCACCGAGACAGGGGACCGATGAACACTGAAGCTTTCTTT. Residues: CASSFHRDRGPMNTEAFF.